The rows below give T cell receptor beta chains drawn from one sample of a study of vaccination effects on CD4 cells after COVID-19. These TCRs are of unknown antigen specificity. Method: immunoSEQ multiplex PCR; TCRdb's copy keeps in-frame clones and lacks some. The repertoire holds 45,000 to 65,000 clones, about 81% seen once, with approximately 4.5% in the top ten. Here the sequenced sample was CD4+ T cells from PBMCs cultured without peptide, taken after COVID-19 vaccination. These receptors came from a human donor who received a COVID-19 vaccine. CDR3s include the opening cysteine and the closing phenylalanine or tryptophan. Fields, in order: clone size, J gene, V gene, D gene, CDR3 protein, CDR3 DNA. D genes are given only for firm matches. Clone size appears in some rows only: once, few, many, or a class for an expanded clone.

clone_size: -
j_call: TRBJ1-4
v_call: TRBV4-2
d_call: TRBD1
cdr3_aa: CASSQELTSGGEKLFF
cdr3_nt: TGTGCCAGCAGCCAAGAACTGACATCAGGGGGGGAAAAACTGTTTTTT

clone_size: few
j_call: TRBJ1-1
v_call: TRBV30
d_call: -
cdr3_aa: CAWSVRGTEAFF
cdr3_nt: TGTGCCTGGAGTGTACGGGGTACTGAAGCTTTCTTT

clone_size: -
j_call: TRBJ1-1
v_call: TRBV19
d_call: -
cdr3_aa: CASSTKMNTEAFF
cdr3_nt: TGTGCCAGTAGTACAAAAATGAACACTGAAGCTTTCTTT

clone_size: -
j_call: TRBJ2-1
v_call: TRBV24-1
d_call: TRBD1
cdr3_aa: CATSDLRTGGDEQFF
cdr3_nt: TGTGCCACCAGTGATTTAAGGACAGGGGGCGATGAGCAGTTCTTC

clone_size: -
j_call: TRBJ2-7
v_call: TRBV6-2/TRBV6-3
d_call: TRBD2
cdr3_aa: CASSYPSGSRYEQYF
cdr3_nt: TGTGCCAGCAGTTACCCTAGCGGGAGCAGGTACGAGCAGTACTTC

clone_size: -
j_call: TRBJ2-1
v_call: TRBV4-3
d_call: TRBD1
cdr3_aa: CASSLNKAGTGLNEQFF
cdr3_nt: TGCGCCAGCAGCCTTAACAAAGCCGGGACAGGGCTCAATGAGCAGTTCTTC

clone_size: -
j_call: TRBJ1-1
v_call: TRBV14
d_call: -
cdr3_aa: CASSRQLNTEAFF
cdr3_nt: TGTGCCAGCAGCCGACAGCTGAACACTGAAGCTTTCTTT

clone_size: -
j_call: TRBJ1-5
v_call: TRBV28
d_call: -
cdr3_aa: CASSLVWGSSNQPQHF
cdr3_nt: TGTGCCAGCAGTTTAGTCTGGGGGAGTAGCAATCAGCCCCAGCATTTT

clone_size: -
j_call: TRBJ1-2
v_call: TRBV6-1
d_call: -
cdr3_aa: CASSESHNGQKGGYTF
cdr3_nt: TGTGCCAGCAGTGAATCCCATAACGGACAGAAAGGAGGCTACACCTTC

clone_size: once
j_call: TRBJ1-1
v_call: TRBV7-2
d_call: -
cdr3_aa: CASSRNGNTEAFF
cdr3_nt: TGTGCCAGCAGCCGCAACGGGAACACTGAAGCTTTCTTT

clone_size: few
j_call: TRBJ1-2
v_call: TRBV19
d_call: TRBD1
cdr3_aa: CASSLPGTGMKGYTF
cdr3_nt: TGTGCCAGTAGTCTTCCCGGGACAGGGATGAAGGGCTACACCTTC

clone_size: -
j_call: TRBJ2-3
v_call: TRBV7-9
d_call: TRBD1
cdr3_aa: CASSPSRDRDIRADTQYF
cdr3_nt: TGTGCCAGCAGCCCTAGCCGGGACAGGGATATTCGGGCAGATACGCAGTATTTT

clone_size: -
j_call: TRBJ2-5
v_call: TRBV7-2
d_call: TRBD2
cdr3_aa: CASSTLGGGGSETQYF
cdr3_nt: TGTGCCAGCAGCACCCTAGGAGGCGGGGGGTCGGAGACCCAGTACTTC

clone_size: -
j_call: TRBJ1-2
v_call: TRBV20-1
d_call: TRBD1
cdr3_aa: CSGTGASGYTF
cdr3_nt: TGCAGCGGGACAGGGGCTAGTGGCTACACCTTC

clone_size: -
j_call: TRBJ2-1
v_call: TRBV12-3/TRBV12-4
d_call: TRBD1
cdr3_aa: CASRGQGVNEQFF
cdr3_nt: TGTGCCAGCAGAGGACAGGGGGTAAATGAGCAGTTCTTC

clone_size: -
j_call: TRBJ1-5
v_call: TRBV28
d_call: -
cdr3_aa: CASSPWQGASNQPQHF
cdr3_nt: TGTGCCAGCAGTCCGTGGCAGGGTGCTAGCAATCAGCCCCAGCATTTT

clone_size: -
j_call: TRBJ1-2
v_call: TRBV4-1
d_call: -
cdr3_aa: CASSQDSQGRGYTF
cdr3_nt: TGCGCCAGCAGCCAAGATAGTCAGGGGCGAGGCTACACCTTC

clone_size: -
j_call: TRBJ2-7
v_call: TRBV5-1
d_call: TRBD1
cdr3_aa: CASSLSPGTAYEQYF
cdr3_nt: TGCGCCAGCAGCTTGTCCCCCGGGACAGCCTACGAGCAGTACTTC

clone_size: once
j_call: TRBJ1-2
v_call: TRBV10-3
d_call: TRBD1
cdr3_aa: CAISEFSGTEKSGYTF
cdr3_nt: TGTGCCATCAGTGAGTTTTCCGGGACAGAGAAGAGTGGCTACACCTTC

clone_size: once
j_call: TRBJ2-3
v_call: TRBV30
d_call: -
cdr3_aa: CAWSYSGSTDTQYF
cdr3_nt: TGTGCCTGGAGTTATAGCGGCTCTACAGATACGCAGTATTTT

clone_size: few
j_call: TRBJ1-1
v_call: TRBV4-1
d_call: -
cdr3_aa: CASSQYWVGVNTEAFF
cdr3_nt: TGCGCCAGCAGCCAATACTGGGTAGGGGTGAACACTGAAGCTTTCTTT

clone_size: -
j_call: TRBJ1-2
v_call: TRBV29-1
d_call: TRBD1
cdr3_aa: CSVAQGWNYGYTF
cdr3_nt: TGCAGCGTGGCACAGGGGTGGAACTATGGCTACACCTTC

clone_size: -
j_call: TRBJ2-2
v_call: TRBV4-1
d_call: -
cdr3_aa: CASSQESTGTGELFF
cdr3_nt: TGCGCCAGCAGCCAAGAAAGTACTGGCACCGGGGAGCTGTTTTTT

clone_size: -
j_call: TRBJ1-6
v_call: TRBV28
d_call: -
cdr3_aa: CASSPGGPVRTYNSPLHF
cdr3_nt: TGTGCCAGCAGTCCCGGGGGGCCCGTCCGAACCTATAATTCACCCCTCCACTTT